This T cell receptor beta chain was found in a study of early T cells in non-severe SARS-CoV-2 infection. The CDR3 has 12 amino acids. Germline V gene sequence: CDR1 SGHKS, CDR2 YYEKEE (reference sequence). Unique molecular identifiers were affixed to single, distinct cDNA molecules. One entry per CDR3 protein results from TCRdb running MiXCR on the 5' RACE reads. Of around 89,000 distinct CDR3 sequences in the sample, approximately 14% are singletons; the top ten hold around 0.5%. About this clonotype itself: A junction end diverges from the germline sequence, so it may reflect a read error.

This receptor was obtained from an adult who was a healthcare worker with PCR-confirmed SARS-CoV-2 infection or an uninfected control (not recorded which). Sequences were obtained from whole blood. The V and J genes are TRBV5-5 and TRBJ2-5, with D possibly TRBD1 on 5 matching bases. In nucleotides, the CDR3 is TGTGCCAGCAGCTTCTACTTACAGGAAAAAAATTTC. It is translated as CASSFYLQEKNF.